This passage covers 25 T cell receptor beta chains from one sample sequenced in a study of breast tumors, draining lymph nodes, adjacent tissues. In TCRdb, the multiplex PCR reads were re-called with MiXCR into one record per CDR3 protein. The table records about 180,000 distinct CDR3 sequences, roughly a third of them present only once. The lymph nodes were axillary draining lymph nodes from breast cancer patients. Sequencing was performed on axillary lymph node tissue. The receptor set was obtained from a female donor with breast cancer. Some clones in this sample may be carry-over from other donors' samples.

The gene calls are TRBV10-3 and TRBJ2-7; 10 positions agree with TRBD2. Germline CDR1 reads ENHRY; CDR2 reads SYGVKD. V shed 4 bases, J shed 2 bases, and the junction held 5 bases outside the gene matches. The CDR3 has 15 amino acids. CDR3 nucleotide sequence: TGTGCCATCAGTGCTACTAGCGGGACCGCCTACGAGCAGTACTTC. Residues: CAISATSGTAYEQYF.

To note about this clonotype: An end of the junction differs from the germline gene, which may be a read error. This sequence joins TRBV7-2 and TRBJ2-7; 9 nucleotides agree with TRBD1. The CDR3 length is 13 residues. CDR1 and CDR2 (germline): SGHTA, FQGNSA. The DNA of the CDR3 is TGTGCCAGCAGCCCGGGACAGGGCTACGAGCGGTACTTC. It yields the protein CASSPGQGYERYF.

The chain recombines TRBV12-3 or TRBV12-4 with TRBJ2-3; D perhaps matches TRBD2 (5 bases). The CDR3 is 15 amino acids. With 6 bases removed from V and 11 bases from J, the gap between germline ends came to 24 bases. CDR3 DNA: TGTGCCAGCAGCTTAACTAGTACGAAACGGAATGAGCAGTATTTT. Amino acids: CASSLTSTKRNEQYF.

This clonotype appeared many times. At one end, the junction sequence differs from germline, possibly due to a read error. This sequence joins TRBV7-2 and TRBJ2-7, with D perhaps TRBD2 (7 bases). CDR1 and CDR2 (germline): SGHTA, FQGNSA. This CDR3 comprises 14 residues. CDR3 residues: CASRLGGGNYEQYF. CDR3 bases: TGTGCCAGCAGGTTAGGGGGGGGTAACTACGAGCAGTACTTC.

With respect to this clonotype: A much larger clone lies a single base off, so this may be a read error. The chain employs TRBV30 and TRBJ2-7; TRBD1 aligns across 7 bases. The CDR3 extends over 12 amino acids. Trimming at V came to 8 bases and at J to 6 bases, leaving 10 bases not matched to a gene. Germline CDR1 and CDR2: GTSNPN and SVGIG (reference sequence). CDR3 sequence (DNA): TGTGCCCTAAAGACAGGGTCGATCGAGCAGTACTTC. Protein product: CALKTGSIEQYF. The whole variable domain, remainder taken from reference TRBV30 and TRBJ2-7, is SQTIHQWPATLVQPVGSPLSLECTVEGTSNPNLYWYRQAAGRGLQLLFYSVGIGQISSEVPQNLSASRPQDRQFILSSKKLLLSDSGFYLCALKTGSIEQYFGPGTRLTVT.

This clonotype was counted between two and nine times. The chain carries TRBV11-2 and TRBJ1-1; D ambiguous. Trimming left V 2 bases short and J 11 bases short, with 9 bases between. Germline lookup yields CDR1 SGHAT and CDR2 FQNNGV. This CDR3 comprises 11 residues. In DNA, the CDR3 is TGTGCCAGCAGCTTAAGAGATATGGCTTTCTTT. Its protein product is CASSLRDMAFF.

The chain couples TRBV12-3 or TRBV12-4 to TRBJ2-6; 9 nucleotides align to TRBD1. The V and J ends lost 6 bases and 4 bases, in that order; junction bases with no gene match: 7. The CDR3 totals 16 residues. The DNA for the CDR3 is TGTGCCAGCAGGTTACAGGGGGCGTCCGGGGCCAACGTCCTGACTTTC. This gives the protein CASRLQGASGANVLTF.

This clonotype was seen many times. The chain recombines TRBV20-1 with TRBJ2-7, with D perhaps matching TRBD1 (6 bases). The CDR3 has 13 residues. CDR1 and CDR2 from the germline V gene are DFQATT and SNEGSKA (reference sequence). The V end was cut by 6 bases, the J end by 3 bases, with 15 bases between. The CDR3 is CSAWGQTNYEQYF. CDR3 bases: TGCAGTGCCTGGGGGCAAACTAACTACGAGCAGTACTTC.

This clonotype has at least ten counts. V usage is TRBV10-2 and J usage is TRBJ2-5; 10 bases are shared with TRBD2. The length of the CDR3 is 15 residues. Germline-derived CDR1 and CDR2 are WSHSY and SAAADI. Trimming removed 8 bases from V and 6 bases from J; junction bases left unmatched: 12. CDR3 amino acids: CASARSGGAVKTQYF. Written as DNA, the CDR3 is TGCGCCAGCGCCCGAAGCGGGGGGGCGGTGAAGACCCAGTACTTC.

The table lists this clonotype with many counts. The genes are TRBV5-6 and TRBJ2-5; D ambiguous. Trimming took 0 bases from V and 1 from J, leaving 7 bases between them. The CDR3 consists of 14 residues. Germline loops: CDR1 SGHDT, CDR2 YYEEEE. CDR3 DNA sequence: TGTGCCAGCAGCTTGGCCGATTTCCAAGAGACCCAGTACTTC. Its protein product is CASSLADFQETQYF.

This clonotype was counted at least ten times. This chain links TRBV6-1 with TRBJ2-7; TRBD1 matches at 7 bases. The CDR3 consists of 16 residues. CDR1 and CDR2 from the germline V gene are MNHNS and SASEGT. With 5 bases clipped from V and 0 bases from J, the junction kept 10 bases outside the gene matches. The CDR3 coding sequence is TGTGCCAGCAGTCCCCTTGGGACAGCCGGCTCCTACGAGCAGTACTTC. It specifies CASSPLGTAGSYEQYF.

This clonotype occurred many times. The rearrangement uses TRBV9 and TRBJ2-1; the D is unclear. Looked up from germline, CDR1 is SGDLS and CDR2 is YYNGEE. The CDR3 is 14 amino acids. Trimming cost V 0 bases and J 9 bases, with 13 bases left between them. The CDR3, as DNA: TGTGCCAGCAGCGTAGTCCCAGCAAAGGGTGAGCAGTTCTTC. Amino acids: CASSVVPAKGEQFF.

This clonotype was seen ten or more times. V usage is TRBV19 and J usage is TRBJ2-1; D not resolved. V was clipped by 1 base and J by 0 bases, with 4 bases between them. CDR3 size: 14 residues. Germline CDR1 and CDR2: LNHDA and SQIVND (reference sequence). The CDR3 DNA reads as TGTGCCAGTAGTATAGCGAACTCCTACAATGAGCAGTTCTTC. Protein sequence: CASSIANSYNEQFF. Variable domain in full (rest from reference TRBV19 and TRBJ2-1): DGGITQSPKYLFRKEGQNVTLSCEQNLNHDAMYWYRQDPGQGLRLIYYSQIVNDFQKGDIAEGYSVSREKKESFPLTVTSAQKNPTAFYLCASSIANSYNEQFFGPGTRLTVL.

The V and J genes are TRBV14 and TRBJ1-5; D perhaps matches TRBD1 (5 bases). The CDR3 sequence is 13 residues long. The germline CDR1 and CDR2 sequences are SGHDN and FVKESK. V shed 1 base and J shed 14 bases, with 15 bases lying between them. The CDR3 protein is CASSQAGGGDEHF. CDR3 DNA sequence: TGTGCCAGCAGCCAAGCAGGAGGTGGGGACGAGCATTTT. Variable domain in full (rest from reference TRBV14 and TRBJ1-5): EAGVTQFPSHSVIEKGQTVTLRCDPISGHDNLYWYRRVMGKEIKFLLHFVKESKQDESGMPNNRFLAERTGGTYSTLKVQPAELEDSGVYFCASSQAGGGDEHFGDGTRLSIL.

In DNA, the CDR3 is TGTGCTAAGGCGGCTAGCGGGATTAGTAATGAGCAGTTCTTC. Translated, it gives CAKAASGISNEQFF. The rearrangement uses TRBV12-5 and TRBJ2-1; TRBD2 agrees at 9 bases. Germline trimming cut 10 bases from V and 7 bases from J; bases unmatched to any gene: 11. CDR1 is LGHNT and CDR2 is FRNRAP in the germline V gene. The length of the CDR3 is 14 residues. Full variable domain (missing parts from reference TRBV12-5 and TRBJ2-1): DARVTQTPRHKVTEMGQEVTMRCQPILGHNTVFWYRQTMMQGLELLAYFRNRAPLDDSGMPKDRFSAEMPDATLATLKIQPSEPRDSAVYFCAKAASGISNEQFFGPGTRLTVL.

This clonotype occurred many times. The chain carries TRBV20-1 and TRBJ1-5; D is undetermined. The germline gives CDR1 DFQATT, CDR2 SNEGSKA (reference sequence). The ends were cut back, 1 base at V and 7 bases at J, with 11 bases in the middle. The CDR3 covers 13 residues. The CDR3 nucleotides are TGCAGTGCTAGAGGGGAGGCGGGCCAGCCCCAGCATTTT. This encodes CSARGEAGQPQHF.

This clonotype was counted at least ten times. The V and J genes are TRBV5-8 and TRBJ2-6; 7 bases are shared with TRBD1. The germline gives CDR1 SGHTS, CDR2 YDEGEE. With 0 bases clipped from V and 0 bases from J, the junction kept 3 bases outside the gene matches. The CDR3 totals 17 residues. DNA of the CDR3: TGTGCCAGCAGCTTGGGTACAGGGGCCTCTGGGGCCAACGTCCTGACTTTC. Encoded protein: CASSLGTGASGANVLTF.

The J gene is TRBJ2-1, the V gene TRBV6-5; 12 bases line up with TRBD1. This CDR3 is built from 16 residues. With 3 bases clipped from V and 9 bases from J, the junction kept 9 bases outside the gene matches. Germline V gives CDR1 MNHEY, CDR2 SVGAGI. CDR3: CASSYRGQGAVGEQFF. The CDR3 bases are TGTGCCAGCAGTTATCGGGGACAGGGGGCAGTGGGTGAGCAGTTCTTC.

The chain has TRBV10-3 and TRBJ1-5; 7 nucleotides align to TRBD1. CDR3 length: 16 amino acids. Germline V gene data show CDR1 as ENHRY and CDR2 as SYGVKD. Trimming cost V 4 bases and J 11 bases; bases outside gene matches: 17. This chain's CDR3 is CAISASLTGPGETQHF. The CDR3 nucleotides are TGTGCCATCAGTGCCTCCCTGACAGGGCCCGGCGAGACCCAGCATTTT.

The rearrangement joins TRBV7-9 to TRBJ2-5; TRBD2 matches at 14 bases. Germline V gene lookup returns CDR1 SEHNR and CDR2 FQNEAQ (reference sequence). The CDR3 has 20 residues. Germline trimming cut 5 bases from V and 4 bases from J; bases unmatched to any gene: 18. DNA of the CDR3: TGTGCCAGCAGCGGCGCGGGACTAGCGGGAGAAAACACAGGGGGAGAGACCCAGTACTTC. Its translation is CASSGAGLAGENTGGETQYF.

This rearrangement joins TRBV10-3 to TRBJ2-6; 8 positions match TRBD1. With 6 bases clipped from V and 4 bases from J, the junction kept 8 bases outside the gene matches. In germline, CDR1 is ENHRY, CDR2 SYGVKD. The CDR3 has 16 amino acids. CDR3 coding DNA: TGTGCCATCAGAGGCAGGGGGCCTTCAGGGGCCAACGTCCTGACTTTC. It yields the protein CAIRGRGPSGANVLTF.

This clonotype has at least ten counts. Since a much larger clone is just one base distant, this may be a read error. Given the absence of the conserved phenylalanine or tryptophan at the CDR3 end, a read error is likely. V usage is TRBV29-1 and J usage is TRBJ1-6; no firm D call. Germline V CDR1 and CDR2: SQVTM, ANQGSEA. The length of the CDR3 is 13 residues. V was cut by 4 bases and J by 5 bases, with 9 bases left in between. The CDR3 loop reads CSVGEGNNSPLHL. CDR3 sequence (DNA): TGCAGCGTTGGTGAGGGAAATAATTCACCCCTCCACCTT.

Points on this clonotype: The junction shows a germline mismatch at one end, possibly a read error. This CDR3 is CSARPAGSTEKLFF. CDR3 nucleotide sequence: TGCAGTGCTAGACCGGCAGGGAGCACGGAAAAGCTGTTTTTT. The chain joins TRBV20-1 to TRBJ1-4; a possible D gene is TRBD1 (5 bases). The CDR3 loop spans 14 amino acids. The germline gives CDR1 DFQATT, CDR2 SNEGSKA (reference sequence).

This clonotype occurred many times. The CDR3 here is CASSTLTGRSGNTIYF. CDR3 nucleotides: TGTGCCAGCAGCACCCTAACAGGGCGCTCTGGAAACACCATATATTTT. The chain joins TRBV9 to TRBJ1-3; possible D gene TRBD1, 6 bases. The length of the CDR3 is 16 residues. Germline V gene sequence: CDR1 SGDLS, CDR2 YYNGEE. The V gene lost 4 bases and the J gene lost 0 bases, with 14 bases spanning the gap. Combining the CDR3 with reference TRBV9 and TRBJ1-3 gives the whole variable domain DSGVTQTPKHLITATGQRVTLRCSPRSGDLSVYWYQQSLDQGLQFLIQYYNGEERAKGNILERFSAQQFPDLHSELNLSSLELGDSALYFCASSTLTGRSGNTIYFGEGSWLTVV.

The table lists this clonotype with many counts. The chain joins TRBV7-9 to TRBJ2-5; D gene uncertain. This CDR3 spans 15 amino acids. V lost 2 bases, J lost 4 bases, and 14 bases lay in between. Germline-derived CDR1 and CDR2 are SEHNR and FQNEAQ (reference sequence). The CDR3 loop reads CASSLIWSSLETQYF. CDR3 DNA: TGTGCCAGCAGCTTAATATGGTCGAGCTTAGAGACCCAGTACTTC.